This T cell receptor beta chain comes out of a study of blood T cell repertoires in COVID-19. In the original analysis: Researchers report that nucleated cell counts were estimated from reference gene primer amplification. TCRdb's copy holds only in-frame clones and misses some; the assay was immunoSEQ multiplex PCR. From that table come the V and J calls and clone size; the DNA was used to work out D and trimming. The profile shows 400,000 to 450,000 clones, about nine tenths of them singletons. Trimming pared 4 bases from V and 10 bases from J, leaving 8 bases between. The CDR3 loop spans 12 amino acids. The germline V gene has CDR1 SEHNR and CDR2 FQNEAQ (reference sequence).

Material: peripheral blood. The chain links TRBV7-9 to TRBJ2-6, with D unresolved. This receptor was obtained from a woman between 50 and 59 years old with COVID-19, enrolled during active disease. The CDR3 protein is CASSSSANVLTF. As DNA, the CDR3 is TGTGCCAGCAGCTCTTCCGCGAACGTCCTGACTTTC.